The sequence of this T cell receptor (beta chain) was determined in a study of graft-versus-host responses after intestinal transplantation. This CDR3 comprises 17 residues. In germline, CDR1 is MGHRA, CDR2 YSYEKL. The V and J ends lost 0 bases and 5 bases, in that order; junction bases with no gene match: 5. TCRdb's copy holds only in-frame clones and misses some; the assay was immunoSEQ multiplex PCR. The sample has 99,000 or so clones, around 86% seen once. This receptor was taken from a human patient who received an intestinal transplant, so some T cells may come from the graft donor. The material was PBMCs, obtained 255 days after intestinal transplant. The chain employs TRBV4-1 and TRBJ1-4; the match to TRBD1 covers 11 bases. The CDR3 sequence is CASSQDGRDRGNEKLFF. The CDR3 region has the DNA TGCGCCAGCAGCCAAGATGGTAGGGACAGGGGGAATGAAAAACTGTTTTTT.